This TCR beta chain came from a study of cytomegalovirus exposure and HLA in healthy donors. CDR1 ENHRY and CDR2 SYGVKD come from the germline V gene. V dropped 7 bases and J dropped 4 bases, with 13 bases sitting between them. The CDR3 sequence is 13 residues long. Vbeta (60) and Jbeta (13) primers were used in the PCR. Profiling relied on immunoSEQ multiplex PCR, and the TCRdb table lists in-frame clones only, not all of them. The sample totals more than 95,000 clones. The specimen was PBMCs. The TCR sequence derives from a man between 18 and 29 years old in good health and CMV-seronegative. The chain is built from TRBV10-3 and TRBJ1-1; D not resolved. The CDR3, as DNA: TGTGCCATCACTGGTGGCTCGGGCACTGAAGCTTTCTTT. Its translation is CAITGGSGTEAFF.